Listed below are T cell receptor beta chains from one sample, sequenced in a study of breast tumors, draining lymph nodes, adjacent tissues. TCRdb re-derived calls from the multiplex PCR reads in MiXCR, one entry per CDR3 protein. The repertoire holds tens of thousands of distinct CDR3 sequences, less than 40% seen once, with more than 9.5% in the top ten. What was sequenced was breast tumor tissue. The receptor set was obtained from a female donor with breast cancer. Some clones in this sample may be carry-over from other donors' samples. The CDR3 runs from the conserved cysteine through the conserved F or W. A D gene is named only where the DNA matches it firmly. Size values are once, few and many counts, or a class for expanded clones, and some rows have none.

v_gene	j_gene	d_gene	abundance	CDR3aa	CDR3nt
TRBV7-3	TRBJ2-1	.	medium-sized	CASSLRGTTSYNEQFF	TGTGCCAGCAGCTTAAGAGGCACGACCTCCTACAATGAGCAGTTCTTC
TRBV15	TRBJ2-1	.	many	CATSRDMGGNSYSEQFF	TGTGCCACCAGCAGAGATATGGGCGGGAACTCCTACAGTGAGCAGTTCTTC
TRBV9	TRBJ2-7	.	many	CASSVGRDTYEQYF	TGTGCCAGCAGCGTGGGCAGGGACACCTACGAGCAGTACTTC
TRBV7-2	TRBJ1-1	.	.	CASSRDRDPRGLEAFF	TGTGCCAGCAGCAGGGACCGGGACCCAAGGGGCCTTGAAGCTTTCTTT
TRBV6-2/TRBV6-3	TRBJ2-7	TRBD2	many	CASSDATSGRTRTYEQYF	TGTGCCAGCAGTGATGCGACTAGCGGGCGAACCCGGACCTACGAGCAGTACTTC
TRBV30	TRBJ2-1	TRBD2	many	CAWSRASGLNEQFF	TGTGCCTGGAGTAGGGCTAGCGGATTAAATGAGCAGTTCTTC
TRBV11-3	TRBJ2-5	TRBD2	many	CASSGGLAGETQYF	TGTGCCAGCAGCGGCGGACTAGCGGGAGAGACCCAGTACTTC
TRBV10-1	TRBJ1-4	.	.	CASNAGQYEKLFF	TGCGCCAGCAATGCAGGACAGTATGAAAAACTGTTTTTT
TRBV5-6	TRBJ2-2	.	many	CASSYLGLARLLNTGELFF	TGTGCCAGCAGCTACTTGGGCCTAGCGAGACTCCTGAACACCGGGGAGCTGTTTTTT
TRBV5-1	TRBJ1-2	.	many	CASSPTRDTPGYTF	TGCGCCAGCAGCCCTACTCGAGATACGCCTGGCTACACCTTC
TRBV6-6	TRBJ2-1	.	few	CASSPRYYNEQFF	TGTGCCAGCAGTCCACGATACTACAATGAGCAGTTCTTC
TRBV6-5	TRBJ2-1	TRBD2	many	CASSYSSTSGGYNEQFF	TGTGCCAGCAGTTACTCAAGTACTAGCGGGGGCTACAATGAGCAGTTCTTC
TRBV5-5	TRBJ2-7	TRBD2	.	CASSILAGGTYEQYF	TGTGCCAGCAGCATCTTAGCGGGAGGCACCTACGAGCAGTACTTT
TRBV5-1	TRBJ1-2	.	many	CASRPRQVGANYGYTF	TGCGCCAGCAGACCGAGACAGGTCGGAGCGAACTATGGCTACACCTTC
TRBV10-3	TRBJ2-7	TRBD2	.	CAISEGTSGNYEQYF	TGTGCCATCAGTGAGGGGACTAGCGGGAACTACGAGCAGTACTTC
TRBV10-2	TRBJ1-5	.	many	CASSERQSNQPQHF	TGCGCCAGCAGTGAGAGACAAAGCAATCAGCCCCAGCATTTT
TRBV11-3	TRBJ2-1	.	many	CASSLGSLAFRNEQFF	TGTGCCAGCAGCTTAGGATCCCTAGCGTTCCGTAATGAGCAGTTCTTC
TRBV24-1	TRBJ2-1	.	many	CATSAGRRISYNEQFF	TGTGCCACCTCAGCCGGGCGGCGGATCAGCTACAATGAGCAGTTCTTC
TRBV2	TRBJ1-5	.	many	CASSDGWMDQPQHF	TGTGCCAGCAGTGATGGGTGGATGGATCAGCCCCAGCATTTT
TRBV7-3	TRBJ2-3	TRBD2	.	CASSASGSEIGTQYF	TGTGCCAGCAGCGCAAGCGGGAGTGAGATCGGTACGCAGTATTTT
TRBV28	TRBJ2-7	.	many	CASSPVNPYEQYF	TGTGCCAGCAGCCCGGTGAATCCGTACGAGCAGTACTTC
TRBV6-4	TRBJ2-1	.	many	CASSDSSRSGGVVNEQFF	TGTGCCAGCAGTGACTCGAGCCGCTCGGGCGGGGTGGTCAATGAGCAGTTCTTC
TRBV20-1	TRBJ2-1	TRBD2	many	CSALLAGEGDEQFF	TGCAGTGCTTTACTAGCGGGAGAAGGGGATGAGCAGTTCTTC
TRBV11-2	TRBJ2-7	TRBD1	many	CASSNRGISYEQYF	TGTGCCAGCAGCAACAGGGGGATCTCCTACGAGCAGTACTTC
TRBV3-1	TRBJ2-7	TRBD2	many	CASSQSSGYSYEQYF	TGTGCCAGCAGCCAATCTAGCGGCTACTCCTACGAGCAGTACTTC
TRBV2	TRBJ1-5	TRBD1	many	CATGGWDSNQPQHF	TGTGCCACAGGGGGCTGGGATAGCAATCAGCCCCAGCATTTT
TRBV7-7	TRBJ2-2	.	many	CASSLIGPPLGTGELFF	TGTGCTAGCAGCTTGATCGGTCCCCCTCTGGGCACCGGGGAGCTGTTTTTT
TRBV5-1	TRBJ2-3	.	many	CASSLGVVGGPSTDTQYF	TGCGCCAGCAGCTTGGGAGTAGTGGGTGGTCCAAGCACAGATACGCAGTATTTT
TRBV30	TRBJ2-1	TRBD2	many	CAWSVPLADYYNEQFF	TGTGCCTGGAGTGTACCGCTAGCGGACTACTACAATGAGCAGTTCTTC
TRBV20-1	TRBJ2-3	.	many	CSALDPTSTDTQYF	TGCAGTGCTCTCGACCCTACTAGCACAGATACGCAGTATTTT
TRBV6-1	TRBJ2-7	TRBD1	many	CASSGTGDIFEQYF	TGTGCCAGCAGTGGGACAGGGGACATTTTCGAGCAGTACTTC
TRBV7-9	TRBJ2-5	TRBD2	.	CAGSLFGRASQETQYF	TGTGCCGGCAGCTTATTCGGGAGGGCGTCCCAAGAGACCCAGTACTTC
TRBV5-1	TRBJ2-5	TRBD2	many	CASSLGLADSQETQYF	TGCGCCAGCAGCTTGGGACTAGCGGACAGCCAAGAGACCCAGTACTTC
TRBV6-1	TRBJ1-3	.	.	CATARGNTIYF	TGTGCCACCGCCCGTGGAAACACCATATATTTT
TRBV27	TRBJ2-1	TRBD1	many	CASSSYRGQRNEQFF	TGTGCCAGCAGTTCCTACAGGGGGCAGAGGAATGAGCAGTTCTTC